These 32 T cell receptor beta chains came from one sample sequenced in a study of blood T cell repertoires in COVID-19. Repertoires were generated with immunoSEQ multiplex PCR, while TCRdb's copy carries only in-frame clones and drops some. The repertoire holds a few hundred thousand clones, with around 90% as singletons. The sample taken for sequencing was PBMCs or T cells enriched from blood (not recorded which). The receptors come from a woman younger than 35 who had recovered from COVID-19.

The V and J genes are TRBV5-6 and TRBJ1-3; 9 bases are shared with TRBD1. After removal of 4 bases from V and 0 bases from J, the junction contained 5 bases not matched to a gene. CDR3 length: 16 amino acids. The germline gives CDR1 SGHDT, CDR2 YYEEEE. The CDR3 spells CASSLGTGISGNTIYF. CDR3 in DNA: TGTGCCAGCAGCCTCGGGACAGGGATCTCTGGAAACACCATATATTTT.

The CDR3 loop is CASSQDSVAFF. The CDR3 region has the DNA TGTGCCAGCAGCCAAGATTCGGTCGCTTTCTTT. The chain recombines TRBV14 with TRBJ1-1, with no clear D. The CDR3 extends over 11 amino acids. V was cut by 0 bases and J by 11 bases, with 7 bases left in between. CDR1 is SGHDN and CDR2 is FVKESK in the germline V gene. The entire variable domain, with the rest obtained from reference TRBV14 and TRBJ1-1, is as follows: EAGVTQFPSHSVIEKGQTVTLRCDPISGHDNLYWYRRVMGKEIKFLLHFVKESKQDESGMPNNRFLAERTGGTYSTLKVQPAELEDSGVYFCASSQDSVAFFGQGTRLTVV.

This clone was seen just once. The chain is built from TRBV7-2 and TRBJ1-1, with D tentatively TRBD1 (6 bases). The CDR3 is made up of 13 amino acids. Germline CDR1 reads SGHTA; CDR2 reads FQGNSA. Trimming took off 5 bases at V and 1 base at J, with 8 bases between the two ends. CDR3 coding DNA: TGTGCCAGCAGCCCGGGACAGAACACTGAAGCTTTCTTT. Translating it yields CASSPGQNTEAFF.

The chain recombines TRBV5-4 with TRBJ2-1, with TRBD1 identical over 8 bases. V shed 4 bases, J shed 3 bases, and the junction held 9 bases outside the gene matches. Germline V gene sequence: CDR1 SGHNT, CDR2 YYREEE (reference sequence). The CDR3 extends over 16 amino acids. The CDR3 is CASSRPRDRIYNEQFF. In nucleotides, the CDR3 is TGTGCCAGCAGCCGACCGAGGGACAGGATCTACAATGAGCAGTTCTTC.

The chain joins TRBV7-2 to TRBJ1-5; D is uncertain. Germline V gene sequence: CDR1 SGHTA, CDR2 FQGNSA. Deletions cut 1 base from V and 2 bases from J, with 9 bases between. The CDR3 is made up of 15 amino acids. The CDR3 sequence: CASSLGSGGNQPQHF. CDR3 DNA sequence: TGTGCCAGCAGCTTAGGTTCGGGAGGCAATCAGCCCCAGCATTTT.

About this clone itself: In the same sample, other DNA sequences code for this CDR3. This chain uses TRBV4-1 with TRBJ2-7; 8 positions match TRBD1. CDR1 is MGHRA and CDR2 is YSYEKL in the germline V gene. CDR3 length: 13 amino acids. J gave up 5 bases and V 3 bases, and 3 bases lay outside the gene matches. In DNA, the CDR3 is TGCGCCAGCAGCCAGGACAGGGTCCACGAGCAGTACTTC. Encoded protein: CASSQDRVHEQYF.

The rearrangement uses TRBV15 and TRBJ2-5, with 10 bases matching TRBD2. Germline V gives CDR1 LNHNV, CDR2 YYDKDF (reference sequence). The CDR3 is 16 amino acids. V shed 5 bases and J 1 base; nucleotides not matched to a gene: 7. CDR3 nucleotide sequence: TGTGCCACCAGCCTTGAGCGGGGGGGTCCCCAAGAGACCCAGTACTTC. This sequence encodes CATSLERGGPQETQYF.

The rearrangement uses TRBV10-2 and TRBJ2-7, with a tentative D call TRBD2 (6 bases). With 6 bases removed from V and 4 bases from J, the gap between germline ends came to 19 bases. The CDR3 totals 15 residues. In germline, CDR1 is WSHSY, CDR2 SAAADI. The CDR3 sequence is CASRTLDSAGYEQYF. In nucleotides, the CDR3 is TGCGCCAGCAGGACGCTAGATTCGGCGGGATACGAGCAGTACTTC.

The CDR3 sequence: CASSFPGGPEGKLFF. DNA for the CDR3: TGTGCCAGCAGTTTCCCAGGGGGCCCGGAGGGAAAACTGTTTTTT. The V and J genes are TRBV28 and TRBJ1-4; 8 bases agree with TRBD1. Germline CDR1 reads MDHEN; CDR2 reads SYDVKM. J lost 10 bases, V lost 3 bases, and 10 bases had no gene match. The CDR3 sequence is 15 residues long.

This chain uses TRBV5-5 with TRBJ2-7, with 8 positions matching TRBD1. V was pared by 1 base and J by 6 bases, with 21 bases of the junction left unmatched. Germline CDR1 SGHKS, CDR2 YYEKEE (reference sequence). This CDR3 contains 19 residues. The chain's CDR3 is CASSLTPRQGARYYGEQYF. The CDR3 DNA sequence: TGTGCCAGCAGCTTGACCCCTCGGCAGGGGGCCCGTTATTATGGCGAGCAGTACTTC.

Only one count was recorded for this clone. The junction departs from the called germline gene at one end, perhaps through a read error. The V and J genes are TRBV4-2 and TRBJ2-2; 7 positions agree with TRBD2. The CDR3 runs 16 residues. CDR1 and CDR2 (germline): LGHNA, YNFKEQ. The CDR3 DNA reads TGTGCCAGCAGCGAAGACGGGACTAAGTACACCGGGGAGCTGTTTTTT. Residues: CASSEDGTKYTGELFF.

This clone was observed once. DNA for the CDR3: TGTGCCAGCAGCGCACAGGAAGACTACGAGCAGTACTTC. Translation: CASSAQEDYEQYF. This chain connects TRBV27 to TRBJ2-7; D may be TRBD1 (5 bases). This CDR3 is 13 amino acids long. Germline V lookup: CDR1 MNHEY, CDR2 SMNVEV (reference sequence). V lost 6 bases, J lost 3 bases, and 12 bases lay in between.

The chain uses TRBV4-1 and TRBJ2-1; 9 bases are a match to TRBD1. Germline V gene sequence: CDR1 MGHRA, CDR2 YSYEKL. J was trimmed by 5 bases and V by 1 base; bases with no gene match: 6. This CDR3 has 16 residues. The CDR3 protein is CASSQVGQGRHNEQFF. The CDR3, as DNA: TGCGCCAGCAGCCAAGTGGGACAGGGTAGGCACAATGAGCAGTTCTTC.

In nucleotides, the CDR3 is TGCGCCAGCAGCCAAGGGACCGGGACTAGCTACGAGCAGTACTTC. Encoded protein: CASSQGTGTSYEQYF. The chain couples TRBV4-1 to TRBJ2-7; 8 positions match TRBD2. V dropped 1 base and J dropped 3; count of bases not matched to a gene: 5. Germline loops: CDR1 MGHRA, CDR2 YSYEKL. This CDR3 is built from 15 residues.

This clone turned up a few times. The chain's CDR3 is CASSFGPGGTEAFF. CDR3 DNA: TGTGCCAGCAGCTTCGGCCCAGGGGGCACTGAAGCTTTCTTT. The chain is built from TRBV11-2 and TRBJ1-1, with 7 bases matching TRBD1. Germline trimming cut 3 bases from V and 4 bases from J; bases unmatched to any gene: 5. The CDR3 runs to 14 residues. The germline V gene has CDR1 SGHAT and CDR2 FQNNGV.

The chain carries TRBV7-6 and TRBJ2-7, with TRBD2 matching 8 bases. This CDR3 is 16 amino acids long. Germline V gives CDR1 SGHVS, CDR2 FNYEAQ. V trimming: 1 base; J trimming: 4 bases; junction bases outside the gene matches: 9. The DNA of the CDR3 is TGTGCCAGCAGCTTAGTCCAGCGGGGGAAGTCATACGAGCAGTACTTC. Translation: CASSLVQRGKSYEQYF.

The J gene is TRBJ2-7, the V gene TRBV12-3 or TRBV12-4; D unresolved. Trimming cost V 2 bases and J 6 bases, with 5 bases left between them. This CDR3 is built from 11 residues. CDR3 sequence: CASSLISEQYF. CDR3 coding DNA: TGTGCCAGCAGTTTAATCAGCGAGCAGTACTTC.

This chain connects TRBV6-2 or TRBV6-3 to TRBJ1-2; TRBD1 is a possible D gene (5 bases). The CDR3 extends over 13 amino acids. The germline gives CDR1 MNHEY, CDR2 SVGEGT. Between the trimmed V and J ends, which lost 5 bases and 4 bases, there was a span of 11 bases. The CDR3 region has the DNA TGTGCCAGCAGTATGGACAACGGCTATGGCTACACCTTC. Translation gives CASSMDNGYGYTF.

The chain has TRBV18 and TRBJ1-2; 7 nucleotides align to TRBD1. CDR3 length: 13 amino acids. V trimming: 6 bases; J trimming: 3 bases; junction bases outside the gene matches: 4. Germline V gene data show CDR1 as KGHSH and CDR2 as LQKENI. Here the CDR3 DNA reads TGTGCCAGCTCCCGACAGGGCGACTATGGCTACACCTTC. Translating gives CASSRQGDYGYTF.

The chain has TRBV7-9 and TRBJ1-6; no firm D call. The CDR3 runs 16 residues. Between the trimmed V and J ends, which lost 1 base and 1 base, there was a span of 8 bases. Germline values: CDR1 SEHNR, CDR2 FQNEAQ (reference sequence). The CDR3 DNA reads as TGTGCCAGCAGCTTAGGACCCAGGTCCTATAATTCACCCCTCCACTTT. Translation: CASSLGPRSYNSPLHF. The whole variable domain, remainder taken from reference TRBV7-9 and TRBJ1-6, is DTGVSQNPRHKITKRGQNVTFRCDPISEHNRLYWYRQTLGQGPEFLTYFQNEAQLEKSRLLSDRFSAERPKGSFSTLEIQRTEQGDSAMYLCASSLGPRSYNSPLHFGNGTRLTVT.

The rearrangement links TRBV18 to TRBJ2-1; no clear D gene. Trimming removed 3 bases from V and 8 bases from J, with 14 bases in between. In germline, CDR1 is KGHSH, CDR2 LQKENI. This CDR3 is built from 14 residues. The CDR3, as DNA: TGTGCCAGCTCACCTTCGGTACTAATCGATGAGCAGTTCTTC. This translates into CASSPSVLIDEQFF.

The V and J genes are TRBV18 and TRBJ2-2, with TRBD1 matching over 7 bases. The CDR3 is 15 residues long. With V trimmed by 4 bases and J by 3 bases, 5 bases remained unmatched. Germline V gene data show CDR1 as KGHSH and CDR2 as LQKENI. For the CDR3, the DNA is TGTGCCAGCTCACAAGTAACAGGGGACACCGGGGAGCTGTTTTTT. The encoded protein is CASSQVTGDTGELFF. Full variable domain (outside the CDR3, taken from reference TRBV18 and TRBJ2-2): NAGVMQNPRHLVRRRGQEARLRCSPMKGHSHVYWYRQLPEEGLKFMVYLQKENIIDESGMPKERFSAEFPKEGPSILRIQQVVRGDSAAYFCASSQVTGDTGELFFGEGSRLTVL.

The chain recombines TRBV28 with TRBJ1-1; 9 nucleotides match TRBD1. V lost 8 bases to trimming and J lost 1 base; unmatched junction nucleotides: 8. Germline V gene lookup returns CDR1 MDHEN and CDR2 SYDVKM. This CDR3 contains 15 residues. The CDR3 bases are TGTGCCAGCCCGGGACAGGGTGTCAGGAACACTGAAGCTTTCTTT. Protein product: CASPGQGVRNTEAFF.

J is TRBJ2-2 and V is TRBV5-4, with D possibly matching TRBD2 (7 bases). Trimming left V 5 bases short and J 5 bases short, with 16 bases between. Germline V gene sequence: CDR1 SGHNT, CDR2 YYREEE (reference sequence). The CDR3 contains 15 residues. CDR3 amino acids: CASRQRGAGTGELFF. The CDR3 nucleotides read TGTGCCAGCAGGCAACGGGGGGCGGGGACCGGGGAGCTGTTTTTT.

This clone came up a few times. The identical CDR3 is also encoded by other nucleotide sequences in the sample. The V call is TRBV7-2, the J call TRBJ1-1; D remains ambiguous. Deletions cut 1 base from V and 1 base from J, with 7 bases between. Per germline, CDR1 SGHTA and CDR2 FQGNSA. The CDR3 contains 14 residues. The CDR3 DNA sequence: TGTGCCAGCAGCTTAGGCCAGCGGAACACTGAAGCTTTCTTT. Its protein product is CASSLGQRNTEAFF.

The chain couples TRBV2 to TRBJ2-7, with 10 bases that match TRBD1. Trimming at V came to 4 bases and at J to 6 bases, leaving 3 bases not matched to a gene. There are 13 residues in the CDR3. Germline V gene sequence: CDR1 SNHLY, CDR2 FYNNEI. The CDR3 nucleotides read TGTGCCAGCAGTGCCAGGACAGGGGGCGAGCAGTACTTC. It codes for CASSARTGGEQYF.

This rearrangement joins TRBV6-5 to TRBJ1-2, with D perhaps matching TRBD1 (6 bases). Germline loops: CDR1 MNHEY, CDR2 SVGAGI. V dropped 7 bases and J dropped 6 bases, with 18 bases sitting between them. This CDR3 spans 14 amino acids. The CDR3 protein is CASTLSSRGHGYTF. CDR3 nucleotides: TGTGCCAGCACCCTGTCGAGCAGGGGCCATGGCTACACCTTC.

CDR3 amino acids: CAWSQTGTGDNYGYTF. Here the CDR3 DNA reads TGTGCCTGGAGTCAAACCGGGACAGGGGATAACTATGGCTACACCTTC. The chain carries TRBV30 and TRBJ1-2, with 10 bases aligning to TRBD1. The V gene's germline CDR1 is GTSNPN and CDR2 SVGIG (reference sequence). V trimming: 2 bases; J trimming: 1 base; junction bases outside the gene matches: 7. CDR3 length: 16 residues.

V usage is TRBV5-5 and J usage is TRBJ1-5, with D possibly being TRBD1 (6 bases). The CDR3 sequence is 15 residues long. V lost 0 bases and J lost 4, with 11 bases in between. The germline V gene has CDR1 SGHKS and CDR2 YYEKEE (reference sequence). The CDR3 loop reads CASSLGRGRNQPQHF. CDR3 bases: TGTGCCAGCAGCTTGGGCAGGGGTCGGAATCAGCCCCAGCATTTT.

The V gene is TRBV5-6, the J gene TRBJ1-4; D is undetermined. The CDR3 extends over 13 amino acids. Trimming shortened V by 4 bases and J by 6 bases, and 10 bases separated the two germline ends. In germline, CDR1 is SGHDT, CDR2 YYEEEE. The CDR3 loop reads CASSGRLYEKLFF. The CDR3 bases are TGTGCCAGCAGCGGGAGGTTATATGAAAAACTGTTTTTT.

This clone was seen only a few times. This chain uses TRBV18 with TRBJ1-5; 9 nucleotides agree with TRBD1. Germline CDR1 KGHSH, CDR2 LQKENI. The CDR3 runs to 14 residues. Trimming at V came to 5 bases and at J to 5 bases, leaving 4 bases not matched to a gene. CDR3 nucleotides: TGTGCCAGCTCATCGACAGGGGGGTATCAGCCCCAGCATTTT. The encoded protein is CASSSTGGYQPQHF.

The chain recombines TRBV3-1 (or the pseudogene TRBV3-2) with TRBJ2-7, with 7 bases aligning to TRBD2. V lost 1 base to trimming and J lost 3 bases; unmatched junction nucleotides: 3. The CDR3 loop spans 14 amino acids. CDR1 and CDR2 from the germline V gene are LGHDT and YNNKEL (reference sequence). CDR3 sequence (DNA): TGTGCCAGCAGCCAAGGCGGGGAGGGCTACGAGCAGTACTTC. It codes for CASSQGGEGYEQYF.